This passage covers 27 T cell receptor beta chains from one sample sequenced in a study of early T cells in non-severe SARS-CoV-2 infection. TCRdb recomputed calls from the 5' RACE reads with MiXCR, one row per CDR3 protein. Of roughly 51,000 distinct CDR3 sequences detected, approximately 7.5% appear once; the ten largest clones hold approximately 6.3%. Sequenced material: whole blood. These receptors originate from an adult who was a healthcare worker with PCR-confirmed SARS-CoV-2 infection or an uninfected control (not recorded which).

This sequence joins TRBV13 and TRBJ2-5; TRBD2 matches at 8 bases. The ends lost 2 bases at V and 2 bases at J; junction bases unmatched: 16. The CDR3 extends over 19 amino acids. Germline V CDR1 and CDR2: PRHDT, FYEKMQ (reference sequence). Here the CDR3 reads CASSLSRLAGLWGQETQYF. Here the CDR3 DNA reads TGTGCCAGCAGCTTATCCCGCTTAGCGGGGTTGTGGGGGCAAGAGACCCAGTACTTC. The whole variable domain, filled in from reference TRBV13 and TRBJ2-5, reads AAGVIQSPRHLIKEKRETATLKCYPIPRHDTVYWYQQGPGQDPQFLISFYEKMQSDKGSIPDRFSAQQFSDYHSELNMSSLELGDSALYFCASSLSRLAGLWGQETQYFGPGTRLLVL.

This clonotype has more than one count but fewer than ten. V usage is TRBV7-9 and J usage is TRBJ2-5; D gene uncertain. Between the trimmed V and J ends, which lost 6 bases and 5 bases, there was a span of 7 bases. The CDR3 length is 11 residues. CDR1 is SEHNR and CDR2 is FQNEAQ in the germline V gene (reference sequence). The CDR3 nucleotides read TGTGCCAGCAGAGATAGGGAGACCCAGTACTTC. Encoded protein: CASRDRETQYF.

The chain is built from TRBV15 and TRBJ2-3, with D tentatively TRBD1 (5 bases). Per germline, CDR1 LNHNV and CDR2 YYDKDF (reference sequence). Trimming took 1 base from V and 1 from J, leaving 6 bases between them. The CDR3 runs to 14 residues. This chain's CDR3 is CATSRGTRTDTQYF. The CDR3 DNA follows: TGTGCCACCAGCAGAGGGACACGCACAGATACGCAGTATTTT.

The rearrangement joins TRBV5-1 to TRBJ1-2, with D tentatively TRBD1 (6 bases). This CDR3 spans 11 amino acids. V dropped 6 bases and J dropped 6 bases, with 9 bases sitting between them. Germline assignment: CDR1 SGHRS and CDR2 YFSETQ. As DNA, the CDR3 is TGCGCCAGCACCACAGGGAATGGCTACACCTTC. Protein sequence: CASTTGNGYTF.

This clonotype was recorded many times. The chain has TRBV7-9 and TRBJ2-1, with D possibly TRBD1 on 5 matching bases. Looked up from germline, CDR1 is SEHNR and CDR2 is FQNEAQ (reference sequence). Trimming removed 0 bases at V and 0 bases at J, with 6 bases between. This CDR3 has 15 amino acids. The CDR3 loop reads CASSLADSSYNEQFF. The DNA of the CDR3 is TGTGCCAGCAGCTTAGCTGACAGCTCCTACAATGAGCAGTTCTTC.

The chain has TRBV28 and TRBJ2-1, with D perhaps TRBD1 (6 bases). CDR1 and CDR2 from the germline V gene are MDHEN and SYDVKM. V lost 6 bases, J lost 0 bases, and 9 bases lay in between. This CDR3 is 14 amino acids long. This CDR3 reads CASRGDNSYNEQFF. As DNA, the CDR3 is TGTGCCAGCAGGGGGGACAACTCCTACAATGAGCAGTTCTTC.

This clonotype turned up a few times. The CDR3 region is CSVGQGYNEQFF. The CDR3 coding sequence is TGCAGCGTTGGTCAGGGTTACAATGAGCAGTTCTTC. This chain joins TRBV29-1 and TRBJ2-1, with D perhaps TRBD1 (5 bases). The CDR3 spans 12 residues. V was shortened by 4 bases and J by 4 bases, with 8 bases between the two germline ends. The V gene's germline CDR1 is SQVTM and CDR2 ANQGSEA.

This clonotype was seen many times. This chain connects TRBV20-1 to TRBJ2-1, with 9 bases that match TRBD2. This CDR3 contains 15 residues. Germline V CDR1 and CDR2: DFQATT, SNEGSKA (reference sequence). J gave up 6 bases and V 2 bases, and 8 bases lay outside the gene matches. The CDR3 reads CSARSRIAGVNEQFF. CDR3 DNA sequence: TGCAGTGCTAGATCCAGAATAGCGGGGGTCAATGAGCAGTTCTTC.

This clonotype was detected many times. The chain joins TRBV20-1 to TRBJ2-3; weak D call: TRBD2 (6 bases). Germline V gene lookup returns CDR1 DFQATT and CDR2 SNEGSKA (reference sequence). The V end was cut by 6 bases, the J end by 1 base, with 17 bases between. CDR3 length: 15 amino acids. The DNA of the CDR3 is TGCAGTGCAAGGCGGGGCTCCACCGGCACAGATACGCAGTATTTT. It encodes CSARRGSTGTDTQYF.

This clonotype was seen ten or more times. This chain links TRBV7-9 with TRBJ1-2; D is possibly TRBD1 (5 bases). Between the trimmed V and J ends, which lost 8 bases and 5 bases, there was a span of 12 bases. The CDR3 consists of 12 residues. Per the germline V gene, CDR1 is SEHNR and CDR2 is FQNEAQ (reference sequence). The CDR3 DNA follows: TGTGCCAGCGAGAGGGGAGAGTATGGCTACACCTTC. The encoded protein is CASERGEYGYTF.

This clonotype was detected ten times or more. This sequence joins TRBV25-1 and TRBJ1-2; D ambiguous. The CDR3 has 15 amino acids. Germline values: CDR1 MGHDK, CDR2 SYGVNS. V was clipped by 0 bases and J by 3 bases, with 11 bases between them. The DNA of the CDR3 is TGTGCCAGCAGTGAATATTTGTCCAGCGACTATGGCTACACCTTC. Translating it yields CASSEYLSSDYGYTF.

This clonotype was seen at least ten times. V is TRBV19 and J is TRBJ1-5; 7 bases match TRBD1. The J segment lost 6 bases and the V segment lost 6 bases, leaving 11 bases of the junction unmatched. The V gene's germline CDR1 is LNHDA and CDR2 SQIVND (reference sequence). The CDR3 totals 15 residues. The CDR3, as DNA: TGTGCCAGTAGCCAAACAGGGGCTTTCGGTCAGCCCCAGCATTTT. This encodes CASSQTGAFGQPQHF. Complete variable domain (other parts from reference TRBV19 and TRBJ1-5): DGGITQSPKYLFRKEGQNVTLSCEQNLNHDAMYWYRQDPGQGLRLIYYSQIVNDFQKGDIAEGYSVSREKKESFPLTVTSAQKNPTAFYLCASSQTGAFGQPQHFGDGTRLSIL.

Worth noting for this clonotype: Compared with germline, one end of the junction differs, possibly owing to a read error. This chain connects TRBV20-1 to TRBJ2-7; TRBD1 or TRBD2 may be the D gene (5 bases each). Germline-derived CDR1 and CDR2 are DFQATT and SNEGSKA (reference sequence). This CDR3 is 15 amino acids long. CDR3 amino acids: CSASLGVLSSNEQYF. The CDR3 bases are TGCAGTGCTAGTTTGGGGGTCTTATCCTCCAACGAGCAGTACTTC.

There are many counts of this clonotype. This sequence joins TRBV19 and TRBJ1-5; tentatively, D is TRBD1 (5 bases). The CDR3 totals 15 residues. Looked up from germline, CDR1 is LNHDA and CDR2 is SQIVND (reference sequence). V was shortened by 7 bases and J by 3 bases, with 16 bases between the two germline ends. This CDR3 reads CASIESGGNNQPQHF. The DNA for the CDR3 is TGTGCCAGTATCGAATCGGGGGGTAACAATCAGCCCCAGCATTTT.

This clonotype was observed many times. The chain combines TRBV6-2 or TRBV6-3 with TRBJ1-1; TRBD1 might be the D (5 bases). The germline V gene encodes CDR1 MNHEY and CDR2 SVGEGT. The CDR3 is made up of 15 amino acids. With 6 bases removed from V and 0 bases from J, the gap between germline ends came to 14 bases. CDR3 residues: CASSPHGALNTEAFF. CDR3 DNA: TGTGCCAGCAGCCCCCACGGGGCGTTGAACACTGAAGCTTTCTTT.

This clonotype was counted many times. The rearrangement links TRBV28 to TRBJ1-2; TRBD1 is a possible D gene (5 bases). CDR3 length equals 15 residues. V was clipped by 5 bases and J by 5 bases, with 18 bases between them. Germline-derived CDR1 and CDR2 are MDHEN and SYDVKM. CDR3 region: CASSISGHGFYGYTF. As DNA, the CDR3 is TGTGCCAGCAGTATCTCAGGGCATGGGTTTTATGGCTACACCTTC.

This chain connects TRBV29-1 to TRBJ2-5; TRBD1 matches 7 bases. The length of the CDR3 is 11 residues. Germline lookup yields CDR1 SQVTM and CDR2 ANQGSEA. J was trimmed by 14 bases and V by 1 base; bases with no gene match: 7. The CDR3 coding sequence is TGCAGCGTTGAAGGAGGGGGCCCTCCTTACTTC. This encodes CSVEGGGPPYF. Full variable domain (outside the CDR3, taken from reference TRBV29-1 and TRBJ2-5): SAVISQKPSRDICQRGTSLTIQCQVDSQVTMMFWYRQQPGQSLTLIATANQGSEATYESGFVIDKFPISRPNLTFSTLTVSNMSPEDSSIYLCSVEGGGPPYFGPGTRLLVL.

This clonotype was seen repeatedly, ten times or more. The chain's CDR3 is CASSPLQNMNSGNTIYF. DNA of the CDR3: TGTGCCAGCTCACCCCTACAGAATATGAACTCTGGAAACACCATATATTTT. The chain uses TRBV18 and TRBJ1-3; D uncertain. Trimming took off 3 bases at V and 0 bases at J, with 15 bases between the two ends. Germline CDR1 reads KGHSH; CDR2 reads LQKENI. This CDR3 comprises 17 residues.

In its sample, this clonotype was seen many times. The rearrangement joins TRBV12-3 or TRBV12-4 to TRBJ1-2; no definite D call. Trimming pared 9 bases from V and 8 bases from J, leaving 16 bases between. The CDR3 has 12 amino acids. The CDR3 reads CASLRAAVGYTF. DNA of the CDR3: TGTGCCAGTCTAAGGGCGGCTGTCGGCTACACCTTC.

The sample holds a few counts of this clonotype. The chain couples TRBV2 to TRBJ2-5; 7 nucleotides line up with TRBD1. This CDR3 region has 13 residues. Germline CDR1 reads SNHLY; CDR2 reads FYNNEI. Losses at the gene ends were 7 bases for V and 4 bases for J; bases not matched to a gene: 6. The CDR3 loop is CASTPDRAETQYF. The CDR3 region has the DNA TGTGCCAGCACTCCTGACAGGGCAGAGACCCAGTACTTC.

The rearrangement joins TRBV30 to TRBJ2-5; tentative D call: TRBD1 (5 bases). Germline V gene sequence: CDR1 GTSNPN, CDR2 SVGIG (reference sequence). The CDR3 consists of 16 residues. Trimming took off 4 bases at V and 5 bases at J, with 23 bases between the two ends. The CDR3: CAWNVAWSQGYETQYF. For the CDR3, the DNA is TGTGCCTGGAACGTCGCCTGGTCTCAGGGCTATGAGACCCAGTACTTC.

This clonotype appeared many times. V and J are TRBV30 and TRBJ2-3; 9 nucleotides line up with TRBD1. Germline V gene sequence: CDR1 GTSNPN, CDR2 SVGIG (reference sequence). The CDR3 loop spans 15 amino acids. V lost 0 bases to trimming and J lost 0 bases; unmatched junction nucleotides: 1. This chain's CDR3 is CAWSVQGASTDTQYF. CDR3 DNA: TGTGCCTGGAGTGTACAGGGGGCTAGCACAGATACGCAGTATTTT.

Many counts were recorded for this clonotype. The V call is TRBV27, the J call TRBJ1-1; tentative D call: TRBD1 (5 bases). The CDR3 consists of 18 residues. The germline CDR1 and CDR2 sequences are MNHEY and SMNVEV (reference sequence). V shed 10 bases and J shed 0 bases, with 27 bases lying between them. The CDR3 loop is CATPIPSLTDPMNTEAFF. For the CDR3, the DNA is TGTGCCACCCCAATCCCCTCTTTGACAGACCCAATGAACACTGAAGCTTTCTTT.

A few counts support this clonotype. One end of the junction fails to match germline, which may point to a read error. The chain uses TRBV28 and TRBJ1-4, with 7 bases that match TRBD1. The length of the CDR3 is 11 residues. In germline, CDR1 is MDHEN, CDR2 SYDVKM. CDR3 nucleotides: TGTGCCAGCAGTTCCCAGGGGGGCTTGGAGTTT. Its translation is CASSSQGGLEF.

This clonotype came up many times. The chain employs TRBV6-2 or TRBV6-3 and TRBJ2-1; TRBD1 aligns across 9 bases. The CDR3 contains 16 residues. V lost 2 bases and J lost 1; bases outside the gene matches: 3. The germline V gene encodes CDR1 MNHEY and CDR2 SVGEGT. In DNA, the CDR3 is TGTGCCAGCAGTTACATCGGGACAGGGTCCTACAATGAGCAGTTCTTC. It codes for CASSYIGTGSYNEQFF.

This rearrangement joins TRBV12-3 or TRBV12-4 to TRBJ2-1; 9 bases are shared with TRBD1. J lost 9 bases, V lost 8 bases, and 11 bases had no gene match. The CDR3 extends over 14 amino acids. CDR3 bases: TGTGCCAGCGGAATAACAGGGGGCGGGGGTGAGCAGTTCTTC. Its protein product is CASGITGGGGEQFF.

This clonotype was found a few times. The chain employs TRBV28 and TRBJ2-5; 9 nucleotides match TRBD1. The CDR3 covers 14 residues. Germline CDR1 reads MDHEN; CDR2 reads SYDVKM. Losses at the gene ends were 5 bases for V and 5 bases for J; bases not matched to a gene: 6. The CDR3 spells CASSPRTGVETQYF. The CDR3 DNA reads TGTGCCAGCAGTCCCCGGACAGGGGTTGAGACCCAGTACTTC. The entire variable domain, with the rest obtained from reference TRBV28 and TRBJ2-5, is as follows: DVKVTQSSRYLVKRTGEKVFLECVQDMDHENMFWYRQDPGLGLRLIYFSYDVKMKEKGDIPEGYSVSREKKERFSLILESASTNQTSMYLCASSPRTGVETQYFGPGTRLLVL.